A selection of T cell receptor beta chains follows, all from one sample in a study of blood T cell repertoires in COVID-19. Generated by immunoSEQ multiplex PCR, the TCRdb table keeps only in-frame clones and is missing some. The table has roughly 68,000 clones, approximately 82% seen once. The sequencing sample was made of peripheral blood. These receptors originate from a woman at least 80 years old with acute or convalescent COVID-19. Each CDR3 is given without its conserved first and last residue. Fields, in order: V gene, CDR3 protein.

v_call: TRBV7-9; cdr3_aa: ASSIWPGTLSNQPQH
v_call: TRBV3-1/TRBV3-2; cdr3_aa: ASSQGTGTGAPYGYT
v_call: TRBV24-1; cdr3_aa: ATSESGSGGNTIY
v_call: TRBV4-2; cdr3_aa: ASSQDWSGFNEQF
v_call: TRBV6-2/TRBV6-3; cdr3_aa: ASSEGLAGVSYEQY
v_call: TRBV6-1; cdr3_aa: ASSEPGLAGVVRKDTQY
v_call: TRBV24-1; cdr3_aa: ATIKNG
v_call: TRBV6-5; cdr3_aa: ASNTGAGEETQY
v_call: TRBV7-9; cdr3_aa: ASRQGAGELF
v_call: TRBV10-3; cdr3_aa: AISEAGQNTEAF
v_call: TRBV6-5; cdr3_aa: ASRETAPYTGELF
v_call: TRBV30; cdr3_aa: AWSGTVDRDCEF
v_call: TRBV11-2; cdr3_aa: ASSQEVTQAGEQF
v_call: TRBV5-1; cdr3_aa: ASSYGGGYNEQF
v_call: TRBV7-9; cdr3_aa: ASSYRTGSGDTQY
v_call: TRBV3-1/TRBV3-2; cdr3_aa: ASSLGDYGYT
v_call: TRBV19; cdr3_aa: ASSIGQGTNTGELF
v_call: TRBV18; cdr3_aa: ASLSELRNTEAF
v_call: TRBV19; cdr3_aa: ASSIAGRLSNQPQH
v_call: TRBV7-9; cdr3_aa: ASSTGTGEDTIY
v_call: TRBV7-8; cdr3_aa: ASSLAVGGSGTEAF
v_call: TRBV20-1; cdr3_aa: SAIPRDTQY
v_call: TRBV5-1; cdr3_aa: ASSLDRGAGNTIY
v_call: TRBV21-1; cdr3_aa: ASHSGGAESSYNEQF
v_call: TRBV3-1/TRBV3-2; cdr3_aa: ASSQDGRESNEQF
v_call: TRBV25-1; cdr3_aa: ASSEFSKLAGEVDTQY